This TCR beta chain was observed in a study of blood T cells in healthy people across ages. Points from the study as a whole: It was not known whether donors were CMV positive (a possible confounder of expanded clonotype changes). Significant beta diversity loss was already apparent by age roughly 43, declining roughly linearly. When set beside aged donors, long-lived donors presented more naive CD4+ cells and higher diversity.

A second PCR of 7 to 11 cycles used a sample-barcoded 5' primer and a J-beta primer mix. TCRdb called the 5' RACE reads again in MiXCR, with one record for every CDR3 protein. This sample has approximately 690,000 distinct CDR3 sequences, with 45% to 65% found just once. The sample, roughly 9.5 milliliters of peripheral blood, was drawn from each donor. Of note for this clonotype: Its antigen remains unknown.

The CDR3 extends over 15 amino acids. V was cut by 1 base and J by 2 bases, with 11 bases left in between. The source is a man in his 60s in good health. The chain has TRBV12-3 or TRBV12-4 and TRBJ2-5; tentatively, D is TRBD1 (5 bases). Input material: blood. The CDR3 bases are TGTGCCAGCAGTTTAGGACAGAAAGATCAAGAGACCCAGTACTTC. Protein sequence: CASSLGQKDQETQYF.